This TCR beta chain originates from a study of CD8 T cells in Susac syndrome. Random-hexamer reverse transcription was applied to about 0.5 to 1 ug RNA. TCR beta CDR3 was amplified by immunoSEQ covering 54 Vbeta and 13 Jbeta. TCRdb re-analysed the immunoSEQ multiplex PCR reads in MiXCR, keeping a single row per CDR3 protein. The sample has about 140,000 distinct CDR3 sequences, 94% seen once; the top ten hold roughly 0.29%. The sequenced target, TCR beta, came from blood CD8+ and CD4+ T cells. TEMRA cells were FACS-enriched and CD8+ and CD4+ T cells negatively isolated. V was clipped by 9 bases and J by 4 bases, with 11 bases between them. The germline V gene has CDR1 SGHDN and CDR2 FVKESK. The CDR3 has 12 residues.

The clonotype originates from a human donor in good health. V gene TRBV14 combines with J gene TRBJ2-3; D might be TRBD1 (5 bases). The sequenced sample consisted of CD8+ T cells from PBMCs. The DNA of the CDR3 is TGTGCCAGTGACAGTAACGCAGATACGCAGTATTTT. The encoded protein is CASDSNADTQYF.